This T cell receptor (beta chain) comes out of a study of blood T cell repertoires in COVID-19. Study as a whole: Researchers got acute and convalescent COVID-19 samples from the United States, Italy and Spain. Sources were T cells, B-cell-depleted T cells, or PBMCs; the material itself was cDNA or gDNA.

The CDR3 consists of 14 residues. CDR1 and CDR2 (germline): SEHNR, FQNEAQ (reference sequence). V lost 1 base and J 7 bases, leaving 11 bases between the germline ends. In the authors' methods: Cell counts per sample came from amplifying reference gene primers. Clones were read by immunoSEQ multiplex PCR, and TCRdb kept only the in-frame ones, dropping some. V and J calls plus clone size are reproduced from that table; the DNA served to infer D and trimming. This sample has roughly 130,000 clones, with about four fifths found just once. The J gene is TRBJ1-5, the V gene TRBV7-9; perhaps TRBD1 as D (6 bases). The sequenced sample was PBMCs or T cells enriched from blood (not recorded which). The TCR sequence derives from a man aged 45-65 years who had recovered from COVID-19. The CDR3 region has the DNA TGTGCCAGCAGCTTAGGCAGGGGTCACCAGCCCCAGCATTTT. Amino acids: CASSLGRGHQPQHF.